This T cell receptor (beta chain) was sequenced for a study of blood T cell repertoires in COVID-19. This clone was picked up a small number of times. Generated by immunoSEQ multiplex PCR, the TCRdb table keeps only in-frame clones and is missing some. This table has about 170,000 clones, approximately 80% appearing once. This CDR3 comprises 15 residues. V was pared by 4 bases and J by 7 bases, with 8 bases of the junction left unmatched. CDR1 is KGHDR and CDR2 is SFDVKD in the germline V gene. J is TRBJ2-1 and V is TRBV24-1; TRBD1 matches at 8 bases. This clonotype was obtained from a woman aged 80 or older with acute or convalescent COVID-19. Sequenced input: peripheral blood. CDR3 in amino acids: CATSEAQGAVNEQFF. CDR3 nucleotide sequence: TGTGCCACCAGTGAGGCGCAGGGGGCGGTAAATGAGCAGTTCTTC.